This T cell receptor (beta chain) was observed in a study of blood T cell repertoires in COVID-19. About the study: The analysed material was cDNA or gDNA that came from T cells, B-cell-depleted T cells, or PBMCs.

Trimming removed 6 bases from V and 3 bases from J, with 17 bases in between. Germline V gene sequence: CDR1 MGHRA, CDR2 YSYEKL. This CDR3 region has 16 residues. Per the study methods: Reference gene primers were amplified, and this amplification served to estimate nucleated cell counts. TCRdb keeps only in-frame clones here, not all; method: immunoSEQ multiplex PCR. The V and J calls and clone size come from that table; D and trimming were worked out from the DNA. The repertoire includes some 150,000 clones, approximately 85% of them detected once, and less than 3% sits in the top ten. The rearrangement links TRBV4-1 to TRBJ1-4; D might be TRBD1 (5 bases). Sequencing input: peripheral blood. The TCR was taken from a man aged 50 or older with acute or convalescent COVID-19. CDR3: CASSPRQGTSNEKLFF. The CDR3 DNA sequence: TGCGCCAGCAGTCCGCGGCAGGGCACGTCTAATGAAAAACTGTTTTTT.